Listed below are T cell receptor beta chains from one sample, sequenced in a study of shared clonotypes between healthy human individuals. The method was immunoSEQ multiplex PCR; TCRdb's version includes in-frame clones alone and lacks a portion of them. The sample holds millions of clones; about 95% are singletons and the top ten take 0.85% to 1.2%. Sequencing was carried out using naive CD8+ T cells sorted from blood. These receptors were taken from a man between 18 and 35 years old in good health. The CDR3 runs from the conserved cysteine through the conserved F or W. D genes are given only for firm matches. For some rows the clone size is stated as once, few or many, or as a class when expanded; others skip it.

J gene: TRBJ1-1
clone size: once
V gene: TRBV7-9
D gene: -
CDR3 protein: CASSLAKGSSTEAFF
CDR3 DNA: TGTGCCAGCAGCTTAGCGAAGGGGTCCAGCACTGAAGCTTTCTTT

J gene: TRBJ1-1
clone size: -
V gene: TRBV15
D gene: -
CDR3 protein: CATSRDGPEAFF
CDR3 DNA: TGTGCCACCAGCAGAGACGGCCCCGAAGCTTTCTTT

J gene: TRBJ1-2
clone size: -
V gene: TRBV7-9
D gene: TRBD1
CDR3 protein: CASSSRGQETNYGYTF
CDR3 DNA: TGTGCCAGCAGCTCACGGGGACAGGAGACTAACTATGGCTACACCTTC

J gene: TRBJ1-4
clone size: -
V gene: TRBV6-5
D gene: TRBD1
CDR3 protein: CASRSGGEDEKLFF
CDR3 DNA: TGTGCCAGCAGGTCAGGGGGCGAAGATGAAAAACTGTTTTTT

J gene: TRBJ1-6
clone size: -
V gene: TRBV4-1
D gene: -
CDR3 protein: CASSQDARRGANSPLHF
CDR3 DNA: TGCGCCAGCAGCCAAGATGCGAGGCGGGGCGCGAATTCACCCCTCCACTTT

J gene: TRBJ2-7
clone size: -
V gene: TRBV7-9
D gene: -
CDR3 protein: CASSLGTPYEQYF
CDR3 DNA: TGTGCCAGCAGCTTGGGGACCCCCTACGAGCAGTACTTC

J gene: TRBJ2-7
clone size: -
V gene: TRBV12-5
D gene: -
CDR3 protein: CASGFWTAGPYEQYF
CDR3 DNA: TGTGCTAGTGGTTTCTGGACAGCCGGCCCCTACGAGCAGTACTTC

J gene: TRBJ2-5
clone size: -
V gene: TRBV7-2
D gene: TRBD2
CDR3 protein: CASSLSGGLETQYF
CDR3 DNA: TGTGCCAGCAGCTTAAGCGGGGGGTTAGAGACCCAGTACTTC

J gene: TRBJ2-2
clone size: once
V gene: TRBV4-1
D gene: -
CDR3 protein: CASSSLGTGELFF
CDR3 DNA: TGCGCCAGCAGCAGCTTGGGCACCGGGGAGCTGTTTTTT

J gene: TRBJ1-1
clone size: -
V gene: TRBV28
D gene: -
CDR3 protein: CASSPSRRAPTEAFF
CDR3 DNA: TGTGCCAGCAGTCCCTCACGAAGGGCACCCACTGAAGCTTTCTTT

J gene: TRBJ2-7
clone size: -
V gene: TRBV7-2
D gene: -
CDR3 protein: CASSSGVSPIYYEQYF
CDR3 DNA: TGTGCCAGCAGCTCAGGGGTCTCCCCTATCTACTACGAGCAGTACTTC

J gene: TRBJ2-1
clone size: -
V gene: TRBV5-1
D gene: TRBD2
CDR3 protein: CASSLTAGSYNEQFF
CDR3 DNA: TGCGCCAGCAGCTTGACAGCGGGGTCCTACAATGAGCAGTTCTTC

J gene: TRBJ1-5
clone size: -
V gene: TRBV21-1
D gene: -
CDR3 protein: CASSNPTGAQYSNQPQHF
CDR3 DNA: TGTGCCAGCAGCAATCCGACAGGAGCACAGTATAGCAATCAGCCCCAGCATTTT

J gene: TRBJ1-1
clone size: -
V gene: TRBV7-9
D gene: -
CDR3 protein: CASSPEDPGAFF
CDR3 DNA: TGTGCCAGCAGCCCAGAGGACCCTGGTGCTTTCTTT

J gene: TRBJ2-1
clone size: -
V gene: TRBV6-5
D gene: -
CDR3 protein: CASSYFGPYNEQFF
CDR3 DNA: TGTGCCAGCAGTTATTTCGGGCCTTACAATGAGCAGTTCTTC

J gene: TRBJ1-2
clone size: -
V gene: TRBV10-3
D gene: -
CDR3 protein: CAIKTLQGRGLGYTF
CDR3 DNA: TGTGCCATCAAAACACTACAGGGCAGGGGCTTAGGCTACACCTTC

J gene: TRBJ1-1
clone size: once
V gene: TRBV7-9
D gene: -
CDR3 protein: CASSSPQNTEAFF
CDR3 DNA: TGTGCCAGCAGCTCGCCACAGAACACTGAAGCTTTCTTT

J gene: TRBJ2-5
clone size: -
V gene: TRBV18
D gene: TRBD1
CDR3 protein: CASSPGQGIQETQYF
CDR3 DNA: TGTGCCAGCTCCCCGGGACAGGGTATCCAAGAGACCCAGTACTTC

J gene: TRBJ1-1
clone size: -
V gene: TRBV27
D gene: TRBD1
CDR3 protein: CASSPETGGRAEAFF
CDR3 DNA: TGTGCCAGCAGTCCAGAAACAGGGGGCAGGGCTGAAGCTTTCTTT

J gene: TRBJ1-1
clone size: -
V gene: TRBV30
D gene: -
CDR3 protein: CAWSVGWGTEAFF
CDR3 DNA: TGTGCCTGGAGTGTAGGCTGGGGAACTGAAGCTTTCTTT

J gene: TRBJ1-5
clone size: few
V gene: TRBV19
D gene: -
CDR3 protein: CASSIDREGNQPQHF
CDR3 DNA: TGTGCCAGTAGTATAGACAGGGAGGGCAATCAGCCCCAGCATTTT

J gene: TRBJ2-7
clone size: -
V gene: TRBV30
D gene: -
CDR3 protein: CAWSWGELEQYF
CDR3 DNA: TGTGCCTGGAGCTGGGGGGAGCTCGAGCAGTACTTC

J gene: TRBJ2-5
clone size: -
V gene: TRBV28
D gene: TRBD1
CDR3 protein: CASSLTGAQRETQYF
CDR3 DNA: TGTGCCAGCAGTCTGACAGGGGCCCAACGGGAGACCCAGTACTTC

J gene: TRBJ1-5
clone size: -
V gene: TRBV21-1
D gene: -
CDR3 protein: CASSTATGGNQPQHF
CDR3 DNA: TGTGCCAGCAGCACCGCGACAGGGGGAAATCAGCCCCAGCATTTT

J gene: TRBJ2-5
clone size: -
V gene: TRBV18
D gene: TRBD2
CDR3 protein: CASSPWASGSRETQYF
CDR3 DNA: TGTGCCAGCTCACCATGGGCTAGCGGGAGTCGGGAGACCCAGTACTTC

J gene: TRBJ2-7
clone size: -
V gene: TRBV5-1
D gene: TRBD1
CDR3 protein: CASSLSGTGSYEQYF
CDR3 DNA: TGCGCCAGCAGCTTATCCGGGACAGGCTCCTACGAGCAGTACTTC

J gene: TRBJ1-4
clone size: -
V gene: TRBV7-9
D gene: TRBD1
CDR3 protein: CASSSRRLDRGTNEKLFF
CDR3 DNA: TGTGCCAGCAGCTCCCGTAGGTTGGACAGGGGAACTAATGAAAAACTGTTTTTT

J gene: TRBJ2-4
clone size: -
V gene: TRBV14
D gene: TRBD2
CDR3 protein: CASSTGLAGDLYF
CDR3 DNA: TGTGCCAGCAGCACCGGACTAGCGGGAGATCTGTACTTC

J gene: TRBJ1-1
clone size: -
V gene: TRBV30
D gene: -
CDR3 protein: CAWTAVLNTEAFF
CDR3 DNA: TGTGCCTGGACGGCAGTGTTGAACACTGAAGCTTTCTTT

J gene: TRBJ2-7
clone size: -
V gene: TRBV5-1
D gene: -
CDR3 protein: CASRIDPTGYEQYF
CDR3 DNA: TGCGCCAGCCGGATAGACCCGACGGGCTACGAGCAGTACTTC

J gene: TRBJ1-1
clone size: -
V gene: TRBV6-6
D gene: TRBD1
CDR3 protein: CASSPTGGTEAFF
CDR3 DNA: TGTGCCAGCAGCCCAACAGGGGGGACTGAAGCTTTCTTT

J gene: TRBJ2-7
clone size: many
V gene: TRBV4-1
D gene: TRBD1
CDR3 protein: CASSAGQGSSYEQYF
CDR3 DNA: TGCGCCAGCAGCGCCGGACAGGGTTCCTCCTACGAGCAGTACTTC

J gene: TRBJ2-7
clone size: once
V gene: TRBV7-6
D gene: -
CDR3 protein: CASSSRGGSSYEQYF
CDR3 DNA: TGTGCCAGCAGCTCCCGAGGGGGGAGCTCCTACGAGCAGTACTTC

J gene: TRBJ2-7
clone size: -
V gene: TRBV4-1
D gene: TRBD2
CDR3 protein: CASSPIETSGNFYEQYF
CDR3 DNA: TGCGCCAGCAGCCCTATCGAGACTAGCGGGAATTTCTACGAGCAGTACTTC

J gene: TRBJ1-2
clone size: -
V gene: TRBV10-2
D gene: TRBD1
CDR3 protein: CASSPDRGLGYTF
CDR3 DNA: TGCGCCAGCAGTCCAGACAGGGGGCTCGGCTACACCTTC

J gene: TRBJ1-4
clone size: once
V gene: TRBV6-4
D gene: -
CDR3 protein: CASSEAASPATNEKLFF
CDR3 DNA: TGTGCCAGCAGTGAGGCGGCTTCCCCAGCAACTAATGAAAAACTGTTTTTT

J gene: TRBJ2-5
clone size: -
V gene: TRBV27
D gene: TRBD2
CDR3 protein: CASSLLGLAGGETQYF
CDR3 DNA: TGTGCCAGCAGTTTATTAGGACTAGCGGGAGGGGAGACCCAGTACTTC

J gene: TRBJ2-1
clone size: once
V gene: TRBV4-1
D gene: TRBD2
CDR3 protein: CASSPLLAGGYNEQFF
CDR3 DNA: TGCGCCAGCAGCCCTCTTCTGGCGGGGGGATACAATGAGCAGTTCTTC

J gene: TRBJ2-2
clone size: -
V gene: TRBV28
D gene: TRBD1
CDR3 protein: CASSLTGGTGELFF
CDR3 DNA: TGTGCCAGCAGTTTGACAGGGGGCACCGGGGAGCTGTTTTTT

J gene: TRBJ2-4
clone size: -
V gene: TRBV6-6
D gene: -
CDR3 protein: CASSYSKWLAKNIQYF
CDR3 DNA: TGTGCCAGCAGTTACTCGAAATGGCTAGCCAAAAACATTCAGTACTTC

J gene: TRBJ2-3
clone size: -
V gene: TRBV7-9
D gene: TRBD1
CDR3 protein: CASSLGLTGSTDTQYF
CDR3 DNA: TGTGCCAGCAGCTTAGGATTGACAGGGAGCACAGATACGCAGTATTTT

J gene: TRBJ2-7
clone size: -
V gene: TRBV27
D gene: -
CDR3 protein: CASSFRSSYEQYF
CDR3 DNA: TGTGCCAGCAGTTTTAGGAGCTCCTACGAGCAGTACTTC

J gene: TRBJ2-7
clone size: once
V gene: TRBV5-6
D gene: -
CDR3 protein: CASSLAVAEAYEQYF
CDR3 DNA: TGTGCCAGCAGCTTGGCGGTAGCGGAGGCCTACGAGCAGTACTTC

J gene: TRBJ1-4
clone size: -
V gene: TRBV6-7
D gene: -
CDR3 protein: CASSSGTDREKLFF
CDR3 DNA: TGTGCCAGCAGCTCCGGGACCGACAGGGAAAAACTGTTTTTT

J gene: TRBJ2-3
clone size: -
V gene: TRBV30
D gene: TRBD2
CDR3 protein: CAWSVAGGPTDTQYF
CDR3 DNA: TGTGCCTGGAGTGTCGCGGGAGGGCCCACAGATACGCAGTATTTT

J gene: TRBJ2-5
clone size: -
V gene: TRBV5-5
D gene: -
CDR3 protein: CASSLWVGETQYF
CDR3 DNA: TGTGCCAGCAGCTTATGGGTCGGGGAGACCCAGTACTTC

J gene: TRBJ2-7
clone size: -
V gene: TRBV7-9
D gene: -
CDR3 protein: CASSSTGFYEQYF
CDR3 DNA: TGTGCCAGCAGCTCAACAGGGTTCTACGAGCAGTACTTC

J gene: TRBJ2-3
clone size: -
V gene: TRBV6-5
D gene: -
CDR3 protein: CASSYYLGASTDTQYF
CDR3 DNA: TGTGCCAGCAGTTACTACCTTGGGGCCAGCACAGATACGCAGTATTTT

J gene: TRBJ1-2
clone size: -
V gene: TRBV4-1
D gene: -
CDR3 protein: CASSPPAGYYGYTF
CDR3 DNA: TGCGCCAGCAGCCCGCCGGCGGGGTACTATGGCTACACCTTC

J gene: TRBJ2-1
clone size: -
V gene: TRBV5-8
D gene: TRBD1
CDR3 protein: CASSLAGQGARGYNEQFF
CDR3 DNA: TGTGCCAGCAGCTTGGCCGGGCAGGGGGCAAGAGGCTACAATGAGCAGTTCTTC

J gene: TRBJ2-7
clone size: -
V gene: TRBV19
D gene: -
CDR3 protein: CASSIGESYEQYF
CDR3 DNA: TGTGCCAGTAGTATTGGGGAATCCTACGAGCAGTACTTC

J gene: TRBJ2-2
clone size: -
V gene: TRBV4-3
D gene: -
CDR3 protein: CASSQVYTGELFF
CDR3 DNA: TGCGCCAGCAGCCAAGTTTACACCGGGGAGCTGTTTTTT

J gene: TRBJ2-3
clone size: -
V gene: TRBV6-1
D gene: -
CDR3 protein: CASSGGPPEVVDTQYF
CDR3 DNA: TGTGCCAGCAGTGGAGGGCCCCCGGAGGTGGTGGATACGCAGTATTTT

J gene: TRBJ2-3
clone size: -
V gene: TRBV11-1
D gene: TRBD2
CDR3 protein: CASRGLAGNTDTQYF
CDR3 DNA: TGTGCCAGCCGTGGGCTAGCGGGTAACACAGATACGCAGTATTTT

J gene: TRBJ2-1
clone size: -
V gene: TRBV5-1
D gene: -
CDR3 protein: CASSLEWGNEQFF
CDR3 DNA: TGCGCCAGCAGCTTGGAATGGGGCAATGAGCAGTTCTTC